This TCR beta chain came from a study of T cell responses to AZD1222 COVID-19 vaccine. Points from the study as a whole: Most donors were white British, females outnumbered males, and clonal diversity was possibly underestimated.

The V segment lost 2 bases and the J segment 5 bases; nucleotides outside the gene matches: 10. There are 16 residues in the CDR3. Germline lookup yields CDR1 WNHNN and CDR2 SYGVQD (reference sequence). Points on this clone: The antigen is undetermined.

The protocol was immunoSEQ multiplex PCR, while the TCRdb copy is restricted to in-frame clones and leaves out a portion. Among some 100,000 clones, roughly 86% were seen once, and the ten largest hold around 4.6%. The clonotype was recovered from an adult who received the AZD1222 COVID-19 vaccine. The material was peripheral blood, obtained 28 days after the second AZD1222 dose. The V gene is TRBV10-1, the J gene TRBJ2-7; 9 positions agree with TRBD1. CDR3 sequence reads: CASSERAGTGINEQYF. In DNA form, the CDR3 reads TGCGCCAGCAGTGAGCGTGCCGGGACAGGGATCAACGAGCAGTACTTC.